This T cell receptor beta chain originates from a study of low-dose radiotherapy and immunotherapy resistance in tumors. Across the study: Members of Cohort 2 were treated with 1 Gy per fraction every two weeks; their total was 13 Gy over 26 weeks. TRAV- and TRBV-specific primers primed first-strand cDNA, covering alpha and beta chains.

TCRs underwent 15 to 25 PCR cycles of amplification with a constant-region primer and V-primer adapter. TCRdb itself ran the reads through MiXCR, one entry per CDR3 protein. The sample yields tens of thousands of distinct CDR3 sequences, 12% seen once. This clonotype came up many times. The time point here: before trial treatment. Patients with advanced, tumor-infiltrating lymphocyte-negative solid tumors were eligible. With 3 bases removed from V and 0 bases from J, the gap between germline ends came to 7 bases. In germline, CDR1 is SGHRS, CDR2 YFSETQ. The CDR3 extends over 15 amino acids. This sample comprised PBMCs, obtained before treatment. V and J are TRBV5-1 and TRBJ2-6; D is unclear. This sequence originates from a female donor with ovarian cancer. CDR3 in amino acids: CASSSPGSGANVLTF. Written as DNA, the CDR3 is TGCGCCAGCAGCTCTCCGGGCTCTGGGGCCAACGTCCTGACTTTC. The entire variable domain, with the rest obtained from reference TRBV5-1 and TRBJ2-6, is as follows: KAGVTQTPRYLIKTRGQQVTLSCSPISGHRSVSWYQQTPGQGLQFLFEYFSETQRNKGNFPGRFSGRQFSNSRSEMNVSTLELGDSALYLCASSSPGSGANVLTFGAGSRLTVL.